This TCR beta chain was sequenced in a study of graft-versus-host responses after intestinal transplantation. Assay used: immunoSEQ multiplex PCR; TCRdb lists only in-frame clones, some missing. Among nearly 110,000 clones listed, roughly 90% were seen once. V was trimmed by 3 bases and J by 1 base, leaving 7 bases between them. The CDR3 consists of 13 residues. Germline V gene sequence: CDR1 SGHNT, CDR2 YYREEE (reference sequence). As to this clone: No antigen is known for it.

This clonotype originated in a human donor who was the organ donor for an intestinal transplant. The sequencing used unstimulated CD4+ T cells sorted from spleen or lymph node cells, collected before transplant. The chain recombines TRBV5-4 with TRBJ2-5; unclear D gene. CDR3 nucleotides: TGTGCCAGCAGCTCAAGACCCCAAGAGACCCAGTACTTC. This translates into CASSSRPQETQYF.